This T cell receptor beta chain derives from a study of neurological immune-mediated disorders. This clonotype was seen ten or more times. TCRdb re-derived calls from the 5' RACE reads in MiXCR, one entry per CDR3 protein. Among 26,000 or so distinct CDR3 sequences listed, around 12% were seen once. With 8 bases clipped from V and 2 bases from J, the junction kept 9 bases outside the gene matches. CDR1 LNHNV and CDR2 YYDKDF come from the germline V gene (reference sequence). The length of the CDR3 is 14 residues. This clonotype was obtained from a man aged 55 to 70 in good health. V and J are TRBV15 and TRBJ2-7; 7 nucleotides agree with TRBD2. Sequencing was carried out using PBMCs. The CDR3 reads CATARDYRAYEQYF. In DNA form, the CDR3 reads TGTGCCACCGCTAGGGACTACCGAGCCTACGAGCAGTACTTC. Full variable domain (missing parts from reference TRBV15 and TRBJ2-7): DAMVIQNPRYQVTQFGKPVTLSCSQTLNHNVMYWYQQKSSQAPKLLFHYYDKDFNNEADTPDNFQSRRPNTSFCFLDIRSPGLGDTAMYLCATARDYRAYEQYFGPGTRLTVT.